This T cell receptor (beta chain) derives from a study of blood T cell repertoires in COVID-19. The wider study: Samples of COVID-19 (acute and convalescent) were obtained from the United States, Italy and Spain.

The junction had 7 bases not matched to a gene; V was cut back by 3 bases and J by 6 bases. The CDR3 has 15 amino acids. Germline values: CDR1 SEHNR, CDR2 FQNEAQ (reference sequence). TCRdb's table, derived via immunoSEQ multiplex PCR, lists solely in-frame clones and lacks some. The table has roughly 180,000 clones, about four fifths seen once. This receptor was identified in a woman aged 60-75 years with COVID-19, enrolled during active disease. Material for sequencing was peripheral blood. V and J are TRBV7-9 and TRBJ2-1; 8 bases fit TRBD2. The DNA of the CDR3 is TGTGCCAGCAGCTTTGGGGTAGCGGGATTCAATGAGCAGTTCTTC. Translating it yields CASSFGVAGFNEQFF.